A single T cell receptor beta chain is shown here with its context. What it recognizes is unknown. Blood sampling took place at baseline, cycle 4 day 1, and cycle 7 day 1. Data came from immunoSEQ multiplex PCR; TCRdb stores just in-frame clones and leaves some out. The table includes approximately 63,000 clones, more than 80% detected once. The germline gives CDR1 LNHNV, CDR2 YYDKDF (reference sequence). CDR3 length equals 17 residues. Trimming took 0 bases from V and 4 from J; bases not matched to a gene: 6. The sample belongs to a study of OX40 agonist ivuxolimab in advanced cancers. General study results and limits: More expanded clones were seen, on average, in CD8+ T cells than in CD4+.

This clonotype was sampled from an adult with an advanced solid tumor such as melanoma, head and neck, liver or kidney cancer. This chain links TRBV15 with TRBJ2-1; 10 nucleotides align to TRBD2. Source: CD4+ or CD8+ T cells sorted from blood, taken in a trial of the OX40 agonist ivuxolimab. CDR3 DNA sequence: TGTGCCACCAGCAGAGAAACTGGGACTAGCGATTACAATGAGCAGTTCTTC. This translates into CATSRETGTSDYNEQFF.